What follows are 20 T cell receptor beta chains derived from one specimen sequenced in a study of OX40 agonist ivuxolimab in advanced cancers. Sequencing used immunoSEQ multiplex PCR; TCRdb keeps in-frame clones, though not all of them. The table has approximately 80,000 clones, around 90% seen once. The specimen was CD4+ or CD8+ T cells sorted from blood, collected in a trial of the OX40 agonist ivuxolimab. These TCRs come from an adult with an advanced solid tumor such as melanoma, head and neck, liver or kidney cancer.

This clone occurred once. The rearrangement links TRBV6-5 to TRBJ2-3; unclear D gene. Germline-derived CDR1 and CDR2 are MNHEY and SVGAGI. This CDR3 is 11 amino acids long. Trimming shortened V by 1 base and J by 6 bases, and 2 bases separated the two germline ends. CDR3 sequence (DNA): TGTGCCAGCAGTTACTTTGATACGCAGTATTTT. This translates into CASSYFDTQYF.

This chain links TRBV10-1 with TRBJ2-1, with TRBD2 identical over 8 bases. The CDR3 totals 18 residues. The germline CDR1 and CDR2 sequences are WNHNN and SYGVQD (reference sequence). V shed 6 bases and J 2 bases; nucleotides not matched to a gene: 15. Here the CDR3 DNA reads TGCGCCAGCAGCGGGGGGGGTTCCTCGGCGGGTCCCTACAATGAGCAGTTCTTC. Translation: CASSGGGSSAGPYNEQFF.

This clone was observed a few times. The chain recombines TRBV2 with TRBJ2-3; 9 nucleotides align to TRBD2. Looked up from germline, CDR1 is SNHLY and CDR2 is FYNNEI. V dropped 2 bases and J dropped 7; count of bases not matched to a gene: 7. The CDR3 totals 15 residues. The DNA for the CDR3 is TGTGCCAGCAGTGAACGTAGCGGGAGTATAAATACGCAGTATTTT. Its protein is CASSERSGSINTQYF.

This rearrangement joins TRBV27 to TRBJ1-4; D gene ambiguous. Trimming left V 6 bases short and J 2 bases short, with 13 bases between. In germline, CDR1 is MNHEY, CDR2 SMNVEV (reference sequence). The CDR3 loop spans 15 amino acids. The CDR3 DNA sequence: TGTGCCAGCAGCCTTCGACGGACTACTAATGAAAAACTGTTTTTT. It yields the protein CASSLRRTTNEKLFF. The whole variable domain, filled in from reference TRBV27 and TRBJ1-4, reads EAQVTQNPRYLITVTGKKLTVTCSQNMNHEYMSWYRQDPGLGLRQIYYSMNVEVTDKGDVPEGYKVSRKEKRNFPLILESPSPNQTSLYFCASSLRRTTNEKLFFGSGTQLSVL.

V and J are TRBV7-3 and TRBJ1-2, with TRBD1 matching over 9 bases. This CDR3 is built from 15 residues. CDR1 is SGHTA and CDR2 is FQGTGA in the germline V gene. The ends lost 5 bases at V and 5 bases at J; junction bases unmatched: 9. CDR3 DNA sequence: TGTGCCAGCAGCATGAACCGGGACAGGGTTTATGGCTACACCTTC. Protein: CASSMNRDRVYGYTF.

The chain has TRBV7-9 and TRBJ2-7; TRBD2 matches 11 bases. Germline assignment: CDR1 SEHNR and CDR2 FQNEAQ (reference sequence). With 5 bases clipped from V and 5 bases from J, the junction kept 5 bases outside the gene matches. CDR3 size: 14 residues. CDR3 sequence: CASSLSGRAHEQYF. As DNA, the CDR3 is TGTGCCAGCAGCCTTAGCGGGAGGGCCCACGAGCAGTACTTC.

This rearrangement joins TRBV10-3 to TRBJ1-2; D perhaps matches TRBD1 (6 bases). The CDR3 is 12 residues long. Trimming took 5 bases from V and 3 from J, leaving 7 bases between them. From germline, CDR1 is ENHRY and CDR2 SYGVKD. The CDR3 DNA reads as TGTGCCATCAGTAACAGGGACTATGGCTACACCTTC. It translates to CAISNRDYGYTF.

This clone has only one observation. CDR3 nucleotides: TGTGCCATCAGACAGGGGGCCAACACAGATACGCAGTATTTT. This codes for CAIRQGANTDTQYF. The chain recombines TRBV10-3 with TRBJ2-3, with 9 bases fitting TRBD1. J was trimmed by 2 bases and V by 6 bases; bases with no gene match: 3. The CDR3 spans 14 residues. CDR1 and CDR2 (germline): ENHRY, SYGVKD.

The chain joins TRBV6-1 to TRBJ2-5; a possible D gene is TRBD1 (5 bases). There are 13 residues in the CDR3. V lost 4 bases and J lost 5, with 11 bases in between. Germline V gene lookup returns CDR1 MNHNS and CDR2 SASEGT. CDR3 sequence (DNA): TGTGCCAGCAGTGCGGCAGGGCGGGAGACCCAGTACTTC. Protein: CASSAAGRETQYF.

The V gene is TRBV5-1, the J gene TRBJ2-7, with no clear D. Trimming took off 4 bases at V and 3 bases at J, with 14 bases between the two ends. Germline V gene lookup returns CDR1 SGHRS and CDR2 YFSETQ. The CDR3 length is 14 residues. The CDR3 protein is CASSPRAGVYEQYF. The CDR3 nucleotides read TGCGCCAGCAGCCCCCGGGCCGGAGTCTACGAGCAGTACTTC.

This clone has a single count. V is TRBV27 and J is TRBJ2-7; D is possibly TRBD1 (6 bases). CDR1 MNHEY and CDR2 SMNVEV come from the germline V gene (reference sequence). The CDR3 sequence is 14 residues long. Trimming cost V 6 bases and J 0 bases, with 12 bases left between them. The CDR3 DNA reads TGTGCCAGCAGGTACAGGGCTCCCTCCTACGAGCAGTACTTC. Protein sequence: CASRYRAPSYEQYF.

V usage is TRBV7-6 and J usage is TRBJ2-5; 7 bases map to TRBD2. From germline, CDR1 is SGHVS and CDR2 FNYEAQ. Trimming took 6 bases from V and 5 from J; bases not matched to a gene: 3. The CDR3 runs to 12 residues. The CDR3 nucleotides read TGTGCCAGCAGGGGAGCGGGGGAGACCCAGTACTTC. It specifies CASRGAGETQYF.

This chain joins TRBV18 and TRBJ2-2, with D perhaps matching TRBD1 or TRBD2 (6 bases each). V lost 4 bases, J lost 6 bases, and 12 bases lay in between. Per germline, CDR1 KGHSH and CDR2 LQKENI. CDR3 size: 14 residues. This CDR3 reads CASSRGAVAGELFF. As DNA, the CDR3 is TGTGCCAGCTCACGGGGGGCCGTCGCCGGGGAGCTGTTTTTT. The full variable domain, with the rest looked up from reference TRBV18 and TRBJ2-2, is NAGVMQNPRHLVRRRGQEARLRCSPMKGHSHVYWYRQLPEEGLKFMVYLQKENIIDESGMPKERFSAEFPKEGPSILRIQQVVRGDSAAYFCASSRGAVAGELFFGEGSRLTVL.

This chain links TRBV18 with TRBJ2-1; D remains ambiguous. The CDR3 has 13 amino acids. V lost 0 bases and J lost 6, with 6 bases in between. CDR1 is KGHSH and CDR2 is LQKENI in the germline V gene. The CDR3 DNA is TGTGCCAGCTCACCACCAAACACCAATGAGCAGTTCTTC. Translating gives CASSPPNTNEQFF.

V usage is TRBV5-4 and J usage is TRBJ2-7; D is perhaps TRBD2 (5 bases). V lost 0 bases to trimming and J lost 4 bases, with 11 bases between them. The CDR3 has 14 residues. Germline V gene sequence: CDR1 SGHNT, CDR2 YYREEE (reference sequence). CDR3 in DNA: TGTGCCAGCAGCTTGGCGGGGATCTCATACGAGCAGTACTTC. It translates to CASSLAGISYEQYF.

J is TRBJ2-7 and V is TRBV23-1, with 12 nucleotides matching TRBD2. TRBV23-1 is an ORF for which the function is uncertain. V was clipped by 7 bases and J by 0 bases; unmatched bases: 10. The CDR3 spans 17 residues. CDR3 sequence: CASTLRLAGGSSYEQYF. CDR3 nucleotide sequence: TGCGCCAGCACCCTCCGGCTAGCGGGAGGGAGCTCCTACGAGCAGTACTTC.

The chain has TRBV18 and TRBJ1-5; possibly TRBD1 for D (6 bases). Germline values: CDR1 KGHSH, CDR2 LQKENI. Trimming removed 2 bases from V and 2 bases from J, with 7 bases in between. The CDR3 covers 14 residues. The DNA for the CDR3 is TGTGCCAGCTCACCAGGGGGCGGCAATCAGCCCCAGCATTTT. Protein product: CASSPGGGNQPQHF.

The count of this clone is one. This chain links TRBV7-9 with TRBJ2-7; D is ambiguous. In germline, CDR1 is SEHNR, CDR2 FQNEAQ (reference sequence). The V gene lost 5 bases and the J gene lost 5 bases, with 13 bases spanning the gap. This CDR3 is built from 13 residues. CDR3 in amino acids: CASSPYTLNEQYF. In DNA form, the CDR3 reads TGTGCCAGCAGCCCCTATACTTTAAACGAGCAGTACTTC. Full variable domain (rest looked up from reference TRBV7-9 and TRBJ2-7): DTGVSQNPRHKITKRGQNVTFRCDPISEHNRLYWYRQTLGQGPEFLTYFQNEAQLEKSRLLSDRFSAERPKGSFSTLEIQRTEQGDSAMYLCASSPYTLNEQYFGPGTRLTVT.

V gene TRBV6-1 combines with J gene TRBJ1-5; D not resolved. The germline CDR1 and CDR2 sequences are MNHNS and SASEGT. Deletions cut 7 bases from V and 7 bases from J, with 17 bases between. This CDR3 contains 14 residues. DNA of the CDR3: TGTGCCAGCACAGTAAGCGGCATCTGGCAGCCCCAGCATTTT. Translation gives CASTVSGIWQPQHF.

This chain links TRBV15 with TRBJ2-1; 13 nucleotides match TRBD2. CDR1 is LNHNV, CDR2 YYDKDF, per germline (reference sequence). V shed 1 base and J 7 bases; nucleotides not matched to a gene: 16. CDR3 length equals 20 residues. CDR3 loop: CATSRARYSRTSGRTNEQFF. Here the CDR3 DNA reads TGTGCCACCAGCAGAGCGCGGTATTCTAGGACTAGCGGGAGAACGAATGAGCAGTTCTTC.